Listed below are T cell receptor beta chains from one sample, sequenced in a study of tumor-infiltrating lymphocytes in primary liver carcinoma. Via MiXCR, TCRdb re-called the multiplex PCR reads, giving one row per CDR3 protein. Of almost 200,000 distinct CDR3 sequences listed, less than 70% were seen once; the top ten hold 6% to 8.5%. Sample: peripheral blood. These receptor sequences come from a woman aged 55-70 years with primary liver carcinoma and hepatitis B virus infection. CDR3s include the opening cysteine and the closing phenylalanine or tryptophan. A D gene is named only where the DNA matches it firmly. Rows may omit the clone size; those that give it use once, few, many or a size class.

v_call: TRBV2; d_call: TRBD1; clone_size: NA; j_call: TRBJ2-3; cdr3_aa: CASRTGTGGTDTQYF; cdr3_nt: TGTGCCAGCAGAACCGGGACAGGAGGTACAGATACGCAGTATTTT
v_call: TRBV10-2; d_call: NA; clone_size: many; j_call: TRBJ1-1; cdr3_aa: CASSGWGNTEAFF; cdr3_nt: TGCGCCAGCAGTGGATGGGGGAACACTGAAGCTTTCTTT
v_call: TRBV29-1; d_call: NA; clone_size: NA; j_call: TRBJ2-5; cdr3_aa: CSVSDGSQETQYF; cdr3_nt: TGTAGCGTGTCGGACGGAAGCCAAGAGACCCAGTACTTC
v_call: TRBV6-2/TRBV6-3; d_call: NA; clone_size: many; j_call: TRBJ2-3; cdr3_aa: CASSYSVMNTQYF; cdr3_nt: TGTGCCAGCAGTTACAGCGTTATGAATACGCAGTATTTT
v_call: TRBV29-1; d_call: TRBD1; clone_size: many; j_call: TRBJ1-5; cdr3_aa: CSVSIAGQGILPNQPQHF; cdr3_nt: TGCAGCGTTTCGATCGCGGGACAGGGAATCCTCCCCAATCAGCCCCAGCATTTT
v_call: TRBV13; d_call: NA; clone_size: NA; j_call: TRBJ2-4; cdr3_aa: CTSSLRGEENIQYF; cdr3_nt: TGTACCAGCAGCTTAAGGGGGGAGGAAAACATTCAGTACTTC
v_call: TRBV5-1; d_call: NA; clone_size: medium-sized; j_call: TRBJ2-1; cdr3_aa: CASSLDGSSYNEQFF; cdr3_nt: TGTGCCAGCAGCTTAGATGGTAGCTCCTACAATGAGCAGTTCTTC
v_call: TRBV11-2; d_call: NA; clone_size: NA; j_call: TRBJ1-5; cdr3_aa: CASSLVSQGRGSNQPQHF; cdr3_nt: TGTGCCAGCAGCTTAGTGTCCCAGGGGAGGGGTAGCAATCAGCCCCAGCATTTT
v_call: TRBV6-6; d_call: NA; clone_size: NA; j_call: TRBJ2-5; cdr3_aa: CASSFTPRETQYF; cdr3_nt: TGTGCCAGCAGTTTTACACCCCGAGAGACCCAGTACTTC
v_call: TRBV10-3; d_call: NA; clone_size: NA; j_call: TRBJ2-7; cdr3_aa: CAISESGRNYEQYF; cdr3_nt: TGTGCCATCAGTGAAAGCGGTCGAAACTACGAGCAGTACTTC
v_call: TRBV7-9; d_call: NA; clone_size: NA; j_call: TRBJ1-1; cdr3_aa: CASSLSGMETEAFF; cdr3_nt: TGTGCCAGCAGCTTATCGGGGATGGAGACTGAAGCTTTCTTT
v_call: TRBV6-5; d_call: TRBD2; clone_size: NA; j_call: TRBJ2-1; cdr3_aa: CASSSLAVGMSEQFF; cdr3_nt: TGTGCCAGCAGTTCACTAGCGGTAGGAATGAGTGAGCAGTTCTTC
v_call: TRBV30; d_call: NA; clone_size: few; j_call: TRBJ1-2; cdr3_aa: CAWTNGGAKRGYTF; cdr3_nt: TGTGCCTGGACAAATGGTGGGGCTAAGAGGGGCTACACCTTC
v_call: TRBV2; d_call: NA; clone_size: few; j_call: TRBJ1-5; cdr3_aa: CASRTDSNQPQHF; cdr3_nt: TGTGCCAGCAGGACAGATAGCAATCAGCCCCAGCATTTT
v_call: TRBV28; d_call: TRBD1; clone_size: few; j_call: TRBJ1-5; cdr3_aa: CASSFPTGTGGLSSNQPQHF; cdr3_nt: TGTGCCAGCAGTTTCCCAACCGGGACAGGGGGCCTTTCGAGCAATCAGCCCCAGCATTTT
v_call: TRBV11-1; d_call: TRBD1; clone_size: NA; j_call: TRBJ2-4; cdr3_aa: CASSPRQGPNIQHF; cdr3_nt: TGTGCCAGCAGCCCTCGACAGGGTCCGAACATTCAGCACTTC
v_call: TRBV11-3; d_call: TRBD1; clone_size: many; j_call: TRBJ1-6; cdr3_aa: CASSFTGQVQHF; cdr3_nt: TGTGCCAGCAGCTTCACCGGACAGGTTCAGCACTTT
v_call: TRBV4-1; d_call: TRBD1; clone_size: many; j_call: TRBJ1-5; cdr3_aa: CASSQGGLATGVYQPQHF; cdr3_nt: TGCGCCAGCAGTCAAGGGGGACTCGCGACAGGGGTCTATCAGCCCCAGCATTTT
v_call: TRBV4-1; d_call: TRBD1; clone_size: NA; j_call: TRBJ2-7; cdr3_aa: CASSHSGTATYEQYF; cdr3_nt: TGCGCCAGCAGCCACTCCGGGACAGCGACTTACGAGCAGTACTTC
v_call: TRBV4-2; d_call: NA; clone_size: NA; j_call: TRBJ2-5; cdr3_aa: CASSQEGSSESFTTQYF; cdr3_nt: TGCGCCAGCAGCCAAGAAGGGAGTAGCGAGTCATTCACGACCCAGTACTTC
v_call: TRBV20-1; d_call: TRBD1; clone_size: NA; j_call: TRBJ2-5; cdr3_aa: CSAYSGTGASETQYF; cdr3_nt: TGCAGTGCTTACTCCGGGACAGGGGCGTCCGAGACCCAGTACTTC
v_call: TRBV7-8; d_call: NA; clone_size: NA; j_call: TRBJ1-1; cdr3_aa: CASSPGHIPANTEAFF; cdr3_nt: TGTGCCAGCAGCCCAGGACATATCCCGGCGAACACTGAAGCTTTCTTT
v_call: TRBV11-3; d_call: NA; clone_size: NA; j_call: TRBJ1-1; cdr3_aa: CAIIGRNTEAFF; cdr3_nt: TGTGCCATCATCGGAAGGAACACTGAAGCTTTCTTT
v_call: TRBV5-1; d_call: NA; clone_size: few; j_call: TRBJ2-7; cdr3_aa: CASSQKGIEQYF; cdr3_nt: TGCGCCAGCAGCCAAAAGGGTATCGAGCAGTACTTC
v_call: TRBV21-1; d_call: NA; clone_size: once; j_call: TRBJ1-3; cdr3_aa: CASSKGGGWLNTIYF; cdr3_nt: TGTGCCAGCAGCAAAGGAGGAGGGTGGCTAAACACCATATATTTT
v_call: TRBV11-2; d_call: TRBD1; clone_size: many; j_call: TRBJ1-2; cdr3_aa: CASSLARQGRSGGYTF; cdr3_nt: TGTGCCAGCAGCTTAGCTCGACAGGGGAGGTCGGGCGGCTACACCTTC
v_call: TRBV11-2; d_call: NA; clone_size: NA; j_call: TRBJ1-1; cdr3_aa: CASSFEPINTEAFF; cdr3_nt: TGTGCCAGCAGCTTCGAACCGATAAACACCGAAGCTTTCTTT
v_call: TRBV28; d_call: TRBD1; clone_size: NA; j_call: TRBJ1-3; cdr3_aa: CASRLSTGPFSGNTIYF; cdr3_nt: TGTGCCAGCAGACTTTCGACAGGGCCGTTCTCTGGAAACACCATATATTTT